These T cell receptor beta chains were read from a single sample in a study of OX40 agonist ivuxolimab in advanced cancers. Sequencing was performed with immunoSEQ multiplex PCR; in TCRdb, only in-frame clones are kept and a portion is missing. Counted here are under 70,000 clones, around 85% occurring once; the ten biggest clones make up 10% to 15%. The material was CD4+ or CD8+ T cells sorted from blood, obtained in a trial of the OX40 agonist ivuxolimab. The receptors derive from an adult with an advanced solid tumor such as melanoma, head and neck, liver or kidney cancer. Both conserved end residues are part of each CDR3. The D gene is left open where the match is weak. The size of a clone is reported for some rows only, either as once, few or many, or as a class for expanded clones.

V gene: TRBV7-9
clone size: -
D gene: -
J gene: TRBJ2-3
CDR3 DNA: TGTGCCAGCACCGATTTCAGGTCCCGTAGCACAGATACGCAGTATTTT
CDR3 protein: CASTDFRSRSTDTQYF

V gene: TRBV7-6
clone size: -
D gene: TRBD1
J gene: TRBJ1-2
CDR3 DNA: TGTGCCAGCAGCATACAGGGGATCGATGGCTACACCTTC
CDR3 protein: CASSIQGIDGYTF

V gene: TRBV15
clone size: -
D gene: -
J gene: TRBJ2-7
CDR3 DNA: TGTGCCACCAGTACAAGGGGGGGGCGCGAGCAGTACTTC
CDR3 protein: CATSTRGGREQYF

V gene: TRBV13
clone size: -
D gene: -
J gene: TRBJ2-1
CDR3 DNA: TGTGCCAGCAGCTACCCGGGGGCAGGTTACAATGAGCAGTTCTTC
CDR3 protein: CASSYPGAGYNEQFF

V gene: TRBV13
clone size: -
D gene: -
J gene: TRBJ2-7
CDR3 DNA: TGTGCCAGCAGCCCTAGGTACAGGGCTGCCGAGCAGTACTTC
CDR3 protein: CASSPRYRAAEQYF

V gene: TRBV2
clone size: -
D gene: TRBD1
J gene: TRBJ1-1
CDR3 DNA: TGTGCCAGCTGGGACAGGGGGAACACTGAAGCTTTCTTT
CDR3 protein: CASWDRGNTEAFF

V gene: TRBV29-1
clone size: once
D gene: -
J gene: TRBJ2-4
CDR3 DNA: TGCAGCGTTCTCGGTCGACAGGACCTAGCCAAAAACATTCAGTACTTC
CDR3 protein: CSVLGRQDLAKNIQYF

V gene: TRBV4-2
clone size: -
D gene: -
J gene: TRBJ2-1
CDR3 DNA: TGTGCCAGCAGCCAAGATGGAAATGAGCAGTTCTTC
CDR3 protein: CASSQDGNEQFF

V gene: TRBV9
clone size: -
D gene: TRBD1
J gene: TRBJ2-7
CDR3 DNA: TGTGCCAGCAGCCTACAACCGGGACAGGGGTCCTACGAGCAGTACTTC
CDR3 protein: CASSLQPGQGSYEQYF

V gene: TRBV7-9
clone size: -
D gene: -
J gene: TRBJ1-5
CDR3 DNA: TGTGCCAGCAGCTTAGTTGGGGGAAATCAGCCCCAGCATTTT
CDR3 protein: CASSLVGGNQPQHF

V gene: TRBV13
clone size: -
D gene: -
J gene: TRBJ2-7
CDR3 DNA: TGTGCCAGCAGCTCCGGGGTAGCGGCCTCCTACGAGCAGTACTTC
CDR3 protein: CASSSGVAASYEQYF

V gene: TRBV6-4
clone size: medium-sized
D gene: -
J gene: TRBJ2-1
CDR3 DNA: TGTGCCAGCAGTGACGAGCAGTACAATGAGCAGTTCTTC
CDR3 protein: CASSDEQYNEQFF

V gene: TRBV7-8
clone size: -
D gene: -
J gene: TRBJ2-7
CDR3 DNA: TGTGCCAGCAGCTTACTCCGACAGTACGAGCAGTACTTC
CDR3 protein: CASSLLRQYEQYF

V gene: TRBV27
clone size: -
D gene: -
J gene: TRBJ1-2
CDR3 DNA: TGTGCCAGCAGTGTCACCACAGAGTTTTATGGCTACACCTTC
CDR3 protein: CASSVTTEFYGYTF

V gene: TRBV6-9
clone size: -
D gene: -
J gene: TRBJ1-2
CDR3 DNA: TGTGCCAGCAGTTCCTCGGATTATGGCTACACCTTC
CDR3 protein: CASSSSDYGYTF

V gene: TRBV19
clone size: -
D gene: -
J gene: TRBJ2-1
CDR3 DNA: TGTGCCAGTAGTATCCCGGGACCCTTCTACAATGAGCAGTTCTTC
CDR3 protein: CASSIPGPFYNEQFF

V gene: TRBV7-2
clone size: -
D gene: -
J gene: TRBJ1-5
CDR3 DNA: TGTGCCAGCAGCTTATTTGGAGACAGGAATTATCAGCCCCAGCATTTT
CDR3 protein: CASSLFGDRNYQPQHF

V gene: TRBV5-6
clone size: -
D gene: -
J gene: TRBJ1-2
CDR3 DNA: TGTGCCAGCAGCCTGATTGAGGCCCTTAACTATGGCTACACCTTC
CDR3 protein: CASSLIEALNYGYTF

V gene: TRBV6-6
clone size: -
D gene: -
J gene: TRBJ2-6
CDR3 DNA: TGTGCCAGCAGTTACTCCGGGGCCAACGTCCTGACTTTC
CDR3 protein: CASSYSGANVLTF

V gene: TRBV28
clone size: few
D gene: TRBD1
J gene: TRBJ2-5
CDR3 DNA: TGTGCCAGCAGCTCCCGGGACAGGTCTTGGGAGACCCAGTACTTC
CDR3 protein: CASSSRDRSWETQYF

V gene: TRBV27
clone size: -
D gene: TRBD1
J gene: TRBJ1-2
CDR3 DNA: TGTGCCAGCAGCCACGGCGCAGGGGGGGGAGATTATGGCTACACCTTC
CDR3 protein: CASSHGAGGGDYGYTF

V gene: TRBV11-2
clone size: -
D gene: -
J gene: TRBJ2-2
CDR3 DNA: TGTGCCAGCAGCTTCAGCCAGGGCTTGAACACCGGGGAGCTGTTTTTT
CDR3 protein: CASSFSQGLNTGELFF

V gene: TRBV13
clone size: -
D gene: TRBD1
J gene: TRBJ1-1
CDR3 DNA: TGTGCCAGCAGCTATCAAACAGGGGGACCTGAAGCTTTCTTT
CDR3 protein: CASSYQTGGPEAFF

V gene: TRBV5-4
clone size: -
D gene: TRBD1
J gene: TRBJ1-2
CDR3 DNA: TGTGCCAGCAGAGACCCGGGACAGGGATACTATGGCTACACCTTC
CDR3 protein: CASRDPGQGYYGYTF

V gene: TRBV28
clone size: -
D gene: -
J gene: TRBJ1-2
CDR3 DNA: TGTGCCACCAGTTTATTGGGGGGATTAGGTGGCTACACCTTC
CDR3 protein: CATSLLGGLGGYTF

V gene: TRBV5-6
clone size: -
D gene: TRBD1
J gene: TRBJ1-4
CDR3 DNA: TGTGCCAGCAGCCCGACAGGGATCGTTGAGAAACTGTTTTTT
CDR3 protein: CASSPTGIVEKLFF

V gene: TRBV6-6
clone size: few
D gene: -
J gene: TRBJ2-5
CDR3 DNA: TGTGCCGTGGTTGGTTCGGGGACCCAGTACTTC
CDR3 protein: CAVVGSGTQYF